The 26 T cell receptor beta chains listed next were all sequenced from one sample in a study of cytomegalovirus exposure and HLA in healthy donors. In the PCR, 60 Vbeta and 13 Jbeta primers were used. TCRdb's copy holds only in-frame clones and misses some; the assay was immunoSEQ multiplex PCR. The sample has some 180,000 clones, 84% seen once; the top ten hold about 1.3%. The sequenced material came from PBMCs. The receptors here all came from a girl aged 2 to 9 in good health and CMV-seropositive.

The V and J genes are TRBV15 and TRBJ1-6; TRBD1 agrees at 7 bases. The CDR3 runs to 18 residues. Germline V gene data show CDR1 as LNHNV and CDR2 as YYDKDF (reference sequence). With V trimmed by 0 bases and J by 8 bases, 13 bases remained unmatched. The CDR3 DNA reads TGTGCCACCAGCAGAGATAGAATGGGGACAGATGACTATTCACCCCTCCACTTT. Residues: CATSRDRMGTDDYSPLHF.

This clone was detected only once. The CDR3 DNA follows: TGTGCCAGCAGAGACGACAGTAACGAGCAGTACTTC. Translated: CASRDDSNEQYF. The chain uses TRBV2 and TRBJ2-7; D might be TRBD1 (5 bases). V lost 6 bases and J lost 5, with 11 bases in between. In germline, CDR1 is SNHLY, CDR2 FYNNEI. The CDR3 is 12 residues long.

The chain uses TRBV27 and TRBJ1-1; tentative D call: TRBD1 (6 bases). This CDR3 region has 15 residues. V was pared by 10 bases and J by 2 bases, with 20 bases between. CDR1 is MNHEY and CDR2 is SMNVEV in the germline V gene (reference sequence). The CDR3 sequence is CATATVDRPNTEAFF. CDR3 sequence (DNA): TGTGCCACCGCAACAGTCGACAGGCCAAACACTGAAGCTTTCTTT.

This rearrangement joins TRBV15 to TRBJ1-2; TRBD1 matches 8 bases. The CDR3 totals 14 residues. Losses at the gene ends were 0 bases for V and 7 bases for J; bases not matched to a gene: 4. Germline V CDR1 and CDR2: LNHNV, YYDKDF (reference sequence). As DNA, the CDR3 is TGTGCCACCAGCAGAGATCCAGGACAGGGTGGCTACACCTTC. This translates into CATSRDPGQGGYTF.

The chain is built from TRBV6-5 and TRBJ1-2; TRBD1 is a possible D gene (6 bases). CDR1 is MNHEY, CDR2 SVGAGI, per germline. The V and J ends lost 1 base and 4 bases respectively, with 16 bases between them. The CDR3 is made up of 16 amino acids. The CDR3 loop is CASSYFTGIPSYGYTF. The CDR3 DNA sequence: TGTGCCAGCAGTTACTTTACAGGGATTCCCTCCTATGGCTACACCTTC.

As regards this clone: Other DNA variants within this sample encode the same CDR3. The chain employs TRBV6-1 and TRBJ2-7; 12 bases are shared with TRBD2. V was pared by 5 bases and J by 7 bases, with 6 bases of the junction left unmatched. The germline gives CDR1 MNHNS, CDR2 SASEGT. The CDR3 covers 14 residues. The CDR3 coding sequence is TGTGCCAGCAGTCGACTAGCGGGAGCGGATGAGCAGTACTTC. The encoded protein is CASSRLAGADEQYF.

The V and J genes are TRBV11-3 and TRBJ2-7; TRBD1 matches 7 bases. CDR3 length: 14 residues. CDR1 and CDR2 from the germline V gene are SGHNT and YENEEA. V lost 5 bases to trimming and J lost 2 bases; unmatched junction nucleotides: 6. The DNA of the CDR3 is TGTGCCAGCAGCCTAAGGGACAGACCCTACGAGCAGTACTTC. This codes for CASSLRDRPYEQYF.

Written as DNA, the CDR3 is TGTGCCAGTAGTATTGACGGGAGGAACTACGAGCAGTACTTC. It yields the protein CASSIDGRNYEQYF. This rearrangement joins TRBV19 to TRBJ2-7, with 7 bases fitting TRBD2. The CDR3 loop spans 14 amino acids. CDR1 and CDR2 from the germline V gene are LNHDA and SQIVND (reference sequence). The V segment lost 3 bases and the J segment 3 bases; nucleotides outside the gene matches: 5.

V usage is TRBV5-1 and J usage is TRBJ2-3; TRBD1 is a possible D gene (5 bases). Looked up from germline, CDR1 is SGHRS and CDR2 is YFSETQ. V lost 0 bases and J 4 bases, leaving 15 bases between the germline ends. This CDR3 has 16 residues. The CDR3 DNA is TGCGCCAGCAGCTTGGTACAGGCTGTATCTGCAGATACGCAGTATTTT. This translates into CASSLVQAVSADTQYF.

The chain joins TRBV6-6 to TRBJ2-1, with 8 bases matching TRBD2. The CDR3 loop spans 14 amino acids. Trimming at V came to 10 bases and at J to 5 bases, leaving 10 bases not matched to a gene. Germline assignment: CDR1 MNHNY and CDR2 SVGAGI (reference sequence). CDR3: CATTGTRTDNEQFF. The CDR3 DNA sequence: TGTGCCACAACCGGGACTAGAACTGACAATGAGCAGTTCTTC.

The chain has TRBV28 and TRBJ1-2; no firm D call. Germline V lookup: CDR1 MDHEN, CDR2 SYDVKM. Trimming cost V 3 bases and J 2 bases, with 7 bases left between them. This CDR3 region has 13 residues. CDR3 sequence: CASSFEHNYGYTF. The CDR3 DNA reads TGTGCCAGCAGTTTTGAGCACAACTATGGCTACACCTTC.

This chain links TRBV7-2 with TRBJ1-5, with TRBD1 matching 7 bases. The germline CDR1 and CDR2 sequences are SGHTA and FQGNSA. The CDR3 has 15 amino acids. Trimming removed 2 bases from V and 9 bases from J; junction bases left unmatched: 10. The CDR3 loop reads CASSLYRDSHWPQHF. As DNA, the CDR3 is TGTGCCAGCAGCTTATACCGGGACAGCCACTGGCCCCAGCATTTT.

The rearrangement links TRBV25-1 to TRBJ1-5; D uncertain. CDR1 is MGHDK and CDR2 is SYGVNS in the germline V gene. V gave up 4 bases and J gave up 4 bases, with 5 bases separating them. This CDR3 has 12 amino acids. CDR3: CASSGGNQPQHF. The CDR3, as DNA: TGTGCCAGCAGTGGAGGGAATCAGCCCCAGCATTTT.

This clone was detected only once. Other DNA sequences from this sample encode an identical CDR3 as well. The chain employs TRBV7-8 and TRBJ2-5; TRBD2 aligns across 9 bases. Germline CDR1 is SGHVS and CDR2 is FQNEAQ. V was clipped by 2 bases and J by 4 bases; unmatched bases: 11. The CDR3 is 17 amino acids. The DNA for the CDR3 is TGTGCCAGCAGCTTAAGAGGCGCGGGAGGGCAGAGAGAGACCCAGTACTTC. Protein: CASSLRGAGGQRETQYF.

This chain connects TRBV5-6 to TRBJ1-1, with 12 nucleotides matching TRBD1. The CDR3 covers 17 residues. Germline assignment: CDR1 SGHDT and CDR2 YYEEEE. V was pared by 7 bases and J by 6 bases, with 16 bases of the junction left unmatched. CDR3 region: CASSRDRGRRATAEAFF. CDR3 in DNA: TGTGCCAGCTCCCGGGACAGGGGGCGGAGGGCGACGGCTGAAGCTTTCTTT.

The gene calls are TRBV30 and TRBJ2-2; D may be TRBD1 (8 bases). V was pared by 8 bases and J by 3 bases, with 28 bases between. Germline loops: CDR1 GTSNPN, CDR2 SVGIG (reference sequence). This CDR3 contains 18 residues. The CDR3 DNA sequence: TGTGCCGCCAGGAGTGTTTTTTCAACAGGGGGGGACACCGGGGAGCTGTTTTTT. The encoded protein is CAARSVFSTGGDTGELFF.

The J gene is TRBJ2-1, the V gene TRBV7-3; 13 positions agree with TRBD2. Trimming at V came to 5 bases and at J to 8 bases, leaving 9 bases not matched to a gene. Per the germline V gene, CDR1 is SGHTA and CDR2 is FQGTGA. CDR3 length: 16 amino acids. CDR3 sequence: CASSPGWTSGRYEQFF. The CDR3, as DNA: TGTGCCAGCAGCCCCGGCTGGACTAGCGGGAGATATGAGCAGTTCTTC. The complete variable domain, with remaining parts taken from reference TRBV7-3 and TRBJ2-1, reads GAGVSQTPSNKVTEKGKYVELRCDPISGHTALYWYRQSLGQGPEFLIYFQGTGAADDSGLPNDRFFAVRPEGSVSTLKIQRTERGDSAVYLCASSPGWTSGRYEQFFGPGTRLTVL.

The chain has TRBV7-2 and TRBJ1-5, with TRBD1 matching over 12 bases. This CDR3 has 16 residues. The germline V gene has CDR1 SGHTA and CDR2 FQGNSA. J gave up 5 bases and V 2 bases, and 4 bases lay outside the gene matches. The CDR3 DNA follows: TGTGCCAGCAGCTTAACGGGGACAGGGGGCGATCAGCCCCAGCATTTT. This translates into CASSLTGTGGDQPQHF. Combining the CDR3 with reference TRBV7-2 and TRBJ1-5 gives the whole variable domain GAGVSQSPSNKVTEKGKDVELRCDPISGHTALYWYRQSLGQGLEFLIYFQGNSAPDKSGLPSDRFSAERTGGSVSTLTIQRTQQEDSAVYLCASSLTGTGGDQPQHFGDGTRLSIL.

V usage is TRBV5-4 and J usage is TRBJ2-2, with 9 bases matching TRBD1. The germline V gene has CDR1 SGHNT and CDR2 YYREEE (reference sequence). The CDR3 is 17 residues long. The J segment lost 6 bases and the V segment lost 0 bases, leaving 9 bases of the junction unmatched. The CDR3 sequence: CASSLAEGTGGSGELFF. The CDR3 bases are TGTGCCAGCAGCTTGGCCGAAGGAACAGGGGGCTCCGGGGAGCTGTTTTTT.

This chain uses TRBV5-1 with TRBJ2-2, with D possibly matching TRBD1 (6 bases). The CDR3 sequence is 16 residues long. The germline V gene encodes CDR1 SGHRS and CDR2 YFSETQ. V lost 5 bases and J 7 bases, leaving 21 bases between the germline ends. The CDR3 nucleotides are TGCGCCAGCAGACTTGAGCCACAGGGTAGGGTCGGGGAGCTGTTTTTT. Amino acids: CASRLEPQGRVGELFF.

This clone turned up a few times. The genes are TRBV11-1 and TRBJ2-7; D is perhaps TRBD1 (6 bases). The germline V gene has CDR1 SGHAT and CDR2 FQDESV (reference sequence). The length of the CDR3 is 14 residues. V lost 5 bases and J lost 1, with 12 bases in between. CDR3 nucleotides: TGTGCCAGCAGCAAACGGACAGCGTCCTACGAGCAGTACTTC. Translation gives CASSKRTASYEQYF.

Note on this clone: The junction shows a germline mismatch at one end, possibly a read error. The gene calls are TRBV7-2 and TRBJ2-7; 8 bases line up with TRBD1. This CDR3 has 15 amino acids. Looked up from germline, CDR1 is SGHTA and CDR2 is FQGNSA. CDR3: CASSSKTGTGYQQYF. CDR3 coding DNA: TGTGCCAGCAGCTCAAAAACCGGGACAGGCTACCAGCAGTACTTC. The full variable domain, completed using reference TRBV7-2 and TRBJ2-7, is GAGVSQSPSNKVTEKGKDVELRCDPISGHTALYWYRQSLGQGLEFLIYFQGNSAPDKSGLPSDRFSAERTGGSVSTLTIQRTQQEDSAVYLCASSSKTGTGYQQYFGPGTRLTVT.

V and J are TRBV6-6 and TRBJ1-5; D perhaps matches TRBD1 (6 bases). V was shortened by 6 bases and J by 2 bases, with 8 bases between the two germline ends. The CDR3 is 13 amino acids. CDR1 and CDR2 (germline): MNHNY, SVGAGI (reference sequence). The CDR3, as DNA: TGTGCCAGCAGGTCAGGGGGCAATCAGCCCCAGCATTTT. It is translated as CASRSGGNQPQHF.

V gene TRBV30 combines with J gene TRBJ1-6; D ambiguous. Per the germline V gene, CDR1 is GTSNPN and CDR2 is SVGIG (reference sequence). CDR3 length equals 13 residues. The V end lost 2 bases, the J end lost 4 bases, and 6 bases lay between the germline ends. The CDR3 bases are TGTGCCTGGAGTCCAGGTTATAATTCACCCCTCCACTTT. The encoded protein is CAWSPGYNSPLHF. The full variable domain, its missing parts supplied by reference TRBV30 and TRBJ1-6, is SQTIHQWPATLVQPVGSPLSLECTVEGTSNPNLYWYRQAAGRGLQLLFYSVGIGQISSEVPQNLSASRPQDRQFILSSKKLLLSDSGFYLCAWSPGYNSPLHFGNGTRLTVT.

The rearrangement links TRBV5-1 to TRBJ2-1; the D gene is possibly TRBD1 (5 bases). This CDR3 is 15 amino acids long. CDR1 is SGHRS, CDR2 YFSETQ, per germline. Trimming pared 0 bases from V and 8 bases from J, leaving 15 bases between. The CDR3, as DNA: TGCGCCAGCAGCTTGGTGGTCCGTACAGGCTATGAGCAGTTCTTC. It specifies CASSLVVRTGYEQFF.

CDR3 protein: CASSLSPRSGSYNEQFF. CDR3 coding DNA: TGTGCCAGCAGCTTGTCCCCCAGGTCCGGTTCCTACAATGAGCAGTTCTTC. The V call is TRBV5-4, the J call TRBJ2-1; D not certain. With 1 base removed from V and 1 base from J, the gap between germline ends came to 15 bases. This CDR3 has 17 amino acids. Germline CDR1 and CDR2: SGHNT and YYREEE (reference sequence).